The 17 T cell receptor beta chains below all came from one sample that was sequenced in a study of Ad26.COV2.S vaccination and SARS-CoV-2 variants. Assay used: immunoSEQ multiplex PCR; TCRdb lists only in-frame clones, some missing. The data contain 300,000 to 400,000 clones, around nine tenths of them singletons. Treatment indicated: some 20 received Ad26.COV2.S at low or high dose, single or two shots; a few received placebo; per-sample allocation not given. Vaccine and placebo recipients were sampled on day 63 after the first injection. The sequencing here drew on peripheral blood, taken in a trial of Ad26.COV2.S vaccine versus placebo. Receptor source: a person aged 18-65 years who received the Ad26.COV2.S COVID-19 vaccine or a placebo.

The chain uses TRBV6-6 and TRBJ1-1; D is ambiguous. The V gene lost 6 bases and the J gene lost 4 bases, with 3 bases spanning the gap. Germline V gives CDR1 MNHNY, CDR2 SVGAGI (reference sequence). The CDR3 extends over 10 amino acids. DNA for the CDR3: TGTGCCAGCAGGAGCACTGAAGCTTTCTTT. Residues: CASRSTEAFF.

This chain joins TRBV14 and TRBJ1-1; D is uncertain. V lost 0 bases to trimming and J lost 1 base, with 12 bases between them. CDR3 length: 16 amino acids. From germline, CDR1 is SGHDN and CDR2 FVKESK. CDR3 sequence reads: CASSQESVVGNTEAFF. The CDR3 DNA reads TGTGCCAGCAGCCAAGAGTCGGTAGTAGGGAACACTGAAGCTTTCTTT.

The CDR3 nucleotides are TGTGCCAGCAGGTCGGCCGGTGGGGGCTACACCTTC. This codes for CASRSAGGGYTF. The rearrangement uses TRBV3-1 (or the pseudogene TRBV3-2) and TRBJ1-2, with D unclear. There are 12 residues in the CDR3. Germline V gives CDR1 LGHDT, CDR2 YNNKEL (reference sequence). The V and J ends lost 6 bases and 8 bases respectively, with 13 bases between them.

CDR3 nucleotides: TGTGCCAGCAGCTCCACAGGGGGTTCTAATGAAAAACTGTTTTTT. Encoded protein: CASSSTGGSNEKLFF. This chain links TRBV7-2 with TRBJ1-4; TRBD1 aligns across 8 bases. Trimming at V came to 4 bases and at J to 3 bases, leaving 4 bases not matched to a gene. The CDR3 covers 15 residues. The germline CDR1 and CDR2 sequences are SGHTA and FQGNSA.

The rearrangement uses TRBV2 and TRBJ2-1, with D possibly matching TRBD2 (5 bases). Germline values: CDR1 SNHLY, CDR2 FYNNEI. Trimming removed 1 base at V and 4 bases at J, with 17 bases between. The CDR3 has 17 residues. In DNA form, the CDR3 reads TGTGCCAGCAGTGAAGACGCCGGAGGAATAATATACAATGAGCAGTTCTTC. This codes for CASSEDAGGIIYNEQFF.

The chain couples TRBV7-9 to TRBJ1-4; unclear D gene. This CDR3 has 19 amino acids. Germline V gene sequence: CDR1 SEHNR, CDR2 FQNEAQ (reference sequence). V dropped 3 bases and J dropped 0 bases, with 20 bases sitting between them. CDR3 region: CASSFRTETDFATNEKLFF. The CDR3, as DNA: TGTGCCAGCAGCTTTCGAACTGAGACCGACTTTGCAACTAATGAAAAACTGTTTTTT.

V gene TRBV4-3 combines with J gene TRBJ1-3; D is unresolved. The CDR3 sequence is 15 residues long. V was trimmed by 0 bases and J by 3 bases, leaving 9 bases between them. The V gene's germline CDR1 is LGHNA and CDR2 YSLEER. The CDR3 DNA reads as TGCGCCAGCAGCCAAGAGGAGGGCTATGGAAACACCATATATTTT. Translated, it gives CASSQEEGYGNTIYF.

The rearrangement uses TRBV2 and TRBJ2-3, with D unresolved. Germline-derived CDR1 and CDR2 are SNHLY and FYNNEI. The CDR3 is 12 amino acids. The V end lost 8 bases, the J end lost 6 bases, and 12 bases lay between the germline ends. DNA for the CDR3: TGTGCCAGCGGGCCCCGATGGGATACGCAGTATTTT. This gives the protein CASGPRWDTQYF.

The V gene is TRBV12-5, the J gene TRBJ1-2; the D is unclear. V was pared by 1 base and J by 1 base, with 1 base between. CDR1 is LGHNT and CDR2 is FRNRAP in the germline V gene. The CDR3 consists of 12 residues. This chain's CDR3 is CASGLGNYGYTF. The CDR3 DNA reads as TGTGCTAGTGGTTTGGGTAACTATGGCTACACCTTC.

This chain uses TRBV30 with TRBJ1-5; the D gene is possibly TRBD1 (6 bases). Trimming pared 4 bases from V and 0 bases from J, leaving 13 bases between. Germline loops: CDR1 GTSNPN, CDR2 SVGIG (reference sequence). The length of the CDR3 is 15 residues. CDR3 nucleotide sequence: TGTGCCTGGACTCTAGGGGGGGTTAGCAATCAGCCCCAGCATTTT. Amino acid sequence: CAWTLGGVSNQPQHF.

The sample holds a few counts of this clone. The CDR3 DNA follows: TGTGCCAGCAGCCAATCGGAACCCCAAGGAGGCTACGAGCAGTACTTC. Translation: CASSQSEPQGGYEQYF. The chain recombines TRBV16 with TRBJ2-7, with D tentatively TRBD2 (5 bases). The ends were cut back, 0 bases at V and 3 bases at J, with 15 bases in the middle. The CDR3 totals 16 residues. CDR1 is KGHSY and CDR2 is FQNENV in the germline V gene.

CDR3 coding DNA: TGTGCCAGCAGCGCGTACAGGGGCGGCTACACCTTC. Protein: CASSAYRGGYTF. The J gene is TRBJ1-2, the V gene TRBV9; TRBD1 aligns across 7 bases. Looked up from germline, CDR1 is SGDLS and CDR2 is YYNGEE. This CDR3 has 12 amino acids. Trimming cost V 3 bases and J 8 bases; bases outside gene matches: 4.

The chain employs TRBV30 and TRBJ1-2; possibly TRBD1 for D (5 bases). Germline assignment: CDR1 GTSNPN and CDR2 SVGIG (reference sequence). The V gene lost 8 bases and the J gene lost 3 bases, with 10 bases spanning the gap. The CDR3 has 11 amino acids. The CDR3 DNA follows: TGTGCCGATGGGACTGACTATGGCTACACCTTC. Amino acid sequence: CADGTDYGYTF.

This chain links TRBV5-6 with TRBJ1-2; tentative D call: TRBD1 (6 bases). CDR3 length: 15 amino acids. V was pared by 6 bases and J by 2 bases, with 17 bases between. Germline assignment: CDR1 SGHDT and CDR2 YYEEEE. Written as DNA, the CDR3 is TGTGCCAGCACCCTGGAGTACAGGGCAAACTATGGCTACACCTTC. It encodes CASTLEYRANYGYTF.

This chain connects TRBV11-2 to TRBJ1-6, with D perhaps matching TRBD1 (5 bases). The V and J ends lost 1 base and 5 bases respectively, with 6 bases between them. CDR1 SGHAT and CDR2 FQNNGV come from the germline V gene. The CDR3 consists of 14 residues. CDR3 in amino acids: CASSLGQNNSPLHF. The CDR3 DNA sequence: TGTGCCAGCAGCTTAGGACAGAATAATTCACCCCTCCACTTT.

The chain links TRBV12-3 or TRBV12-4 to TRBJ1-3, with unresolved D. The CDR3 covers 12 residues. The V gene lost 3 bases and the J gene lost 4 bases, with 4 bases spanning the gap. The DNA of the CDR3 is TGTGCCAGCAGTTTTGTAGGAAACACCATATATTTT. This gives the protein CASSFVGNTIYF.

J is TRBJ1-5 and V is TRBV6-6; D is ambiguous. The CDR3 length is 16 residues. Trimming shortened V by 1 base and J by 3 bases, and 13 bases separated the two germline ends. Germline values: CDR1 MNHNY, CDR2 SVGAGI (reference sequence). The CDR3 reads CASSYLGPGYNQPQHF. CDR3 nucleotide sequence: TGTGCCAGCAGTTACTTAGGGCCCGGATACAATCAGCCCCAGCATTTT.